These T cell receptor beta chains were read from a single sample in a study of blood T cell repertoires in COVID-19. Sequencing used immunoSEQ multiplex PCR; TCRdb keeps in-frame clones, though not all of them. This repertoire shows 250,000 or so clones, around 85% found once; its top ten account for about 5.9%. Sequencing was carried out using peripheral blood. Source of these receptors: a man aged 60 to 69 with acute or convalescent COVID-19. Each CDR3 is given with its conserved first and last residue. D genes are given only for firm matches. The size of a clone is reported for some rows only, either as once, few or many, or as a class for expanded clones.

TRBV7-2	TRBJ1-1	TRBD1	.	TGTGCCAGCAGCTTACAGGGGGCGATGAACACTGAAGCTTTCTTT	CASSLQGAMNTEAFF
TRBV19	TRBJ2-5	.	once	TGTGCCAGTACGGCGGCGGATTACCAAGAGACCCAGTACTTC	CASTAADYQETQYF
TRBV30	TRBJ1-2	.	.	TGTGCCTGGAGCGCGGGGGTGTGGGGGCCGACTGGCGGCTACACCTTC	CAWSAGVWGPTGGYTF
TRBV15	TRBJ1-1	.	.	TGTGCCACCAGCAGTCGTAGGGGCATGAACACTGAAGCTTTCTTT	CATSSRRGMNTEAFF
TRBV27	TRBJ2-7	.	.	TGTGCCAGCAGCCCCGGGGGAATCTCCTACGAGCAGTACTTC	CASSPGGISYEQYF
TRBV9	TRBJ2-1	TRBD2	.	TGTGCCAGCAGCGTTTCAGCGGGAAGATTGGGTGAGCAGTTCTTC	CASSVSAGRLGEQFF
TRBV15	TRBJ2-7	TRBD2	.	TGTGCCACCAGCAGAGAGGGACTAGCGGGTAATCGGGACGAGCAGTACTTC	CATSREGLAGNRDEQYF
TRBV5-1	TRBJ1-3	.	.	TGCGCCAGCAGCTTGCCGGGGGCTGGAAACACCATATATTTT	CASSLPGAGNTIYF
TRBV2	TRBJ1-3	TRBD1	.	TGTGCCAGCAGGGACAGGCAGAACTCTGGAAACACCATATATTTT	CASRDRQNSGNTIYF
TRBV7-9	TRBJ1-3	TRBD1	.	TGTGCCAGCAGCTCGTCCCCCGGGGACAGTACCATATATTTT	CASSSSPGDSTIYF
TRBV15	TRBJ2-2	TRBD2	.	TGTGCCACCAGCAGTGGGCTAGCGGGAGGAACCGGGGAGCTGTTTTTT	CATSSGLAGGTGELFF
TRBV9	TRBJ1-4	.	.	TGTGCCAGCAGCGTAGGGTGGCAGGGAGGGAGTGAAAAACTGTTTTTT	CASSVGWQGGSEKLFF
TRBV30	TRBJ1-2	.	once	TGTGCCTGGAGTGTAGTATTCCATCGCCCAGGGGACTATGGCTACACCTTC	CAWSVVFHRPGDYGYTF
TRBV5-8	TRBJ1-6	TRBD1	.	TGTGCCAGCAGCACGGGGACAGGGGTATCCTATAATTCACCCCTCCACTTT	CASSTGTGVSYNSPLHF
TRBV6-1	TRBJ1-4	.	.	TGTGCCAGCAGTGAAGCGCTTCGACAGATATTT	CASSEALRQIF
TRBV11-3	TRBJ2-2	TRBD2	.	TGTGCCAGCAGCCTGGGACTAGCGGGAGAAGACACCGGGGAGCTGTTTTTT	CASSLGLAGEDTGELFF
TRBV19	TRBJ2-2	TRBD1	.	TGTGCCAGTAGTATAGGGACAGGAGATACCGGGGAGCTGTTTTTT	CASSIGTGDTGELFF
TRBV28	TRBJ2-1	TRBD2	.	TGTGCCAGCAGTTCCGCGGGAGTTAACTACAATGAGCAGTTCTTC	CASSSAGVNYNEQFF
TRBV5-1	TRBJ2-6	TRBD2	.	TGCGCCAGCAGCTTGGGGGGCGGGAGCGGGAGCTCTGGGGCCAACGTCCTGACTTTC	CASSLGGGSGSSGANVLTF
TRBV5-6	TRBJ1-2	TRBD1	.	TGTGCCAGCAGCTTTGGGACAGGTTCCTATGGCTACACCTTC	CASSFGTGSYGYTF
TRBV7-3	TRBJ2-2	TRBD2	.	TGTGCCAGCAGCCCGGCTAGCGGGAGGCGAACCGGGGAGCTGTTTTTT	CASSPASGRRTGELFF
TRBV27	TRBJ2-7	.	.	TGTGCCAGCAGACCCATGGCGGGGGCCGAGCAGTACTTC	CASRPMAGAEQYF
TRBV7-2	TRBJ2-1	TRBD2	.	TGTGCCAGCAGCTTAGCGGGACTACCCAGCTCCTACAATGAGCAGTTCTTC	CASSLAGLPSSYNEQFF
TRBV5-1	TRBJ2-1	TRBD1	.	TGCGCCAGCAGCCCCGGGACAGGGAGGTACAATGAGCAGTTCTTC	CASSPGTGRYNEQFF
TRBV27	TRBJ1-6	TRBD1	.	TGTGCCAGCAGTGCTACAGGGGAATCACCCCTCCACTTT	CASSATGESPLHF
TRBV15	TRBJ2-2	.	.	TGTGCCACCAGCAGAGATCGGTTGACTCTTCGGGAGCTGTTTTTT	CATSRDRLTLRELFF
TRBV12-3/TRBV12-4	TRBJ1-6	.	.	TGTGCCAGCAGCCCCTCTGAGGTTTCACCCCTCCACTTT	CASSPSEVSPLHF
TRBV7-3	TRBJ2-2	.	.	TGTGCCAGCAGCTTCTTAAGAGACACCGGGGAGCTGTTTTTT	CASSFLRDTGELFF
TRBV9	TRBJ2-1	TRBD2	.	TGTGCCAGCAGCGTCACTAGCGGAGGCTACAATGAGCAGTTCTTC	CASSVTSGGYNEQFF
TRBV19	TRBJ1-1	.	.	TGTGCCAGTAGTAGACAGAAGAACACTGAAGCTTTCTTT	CASSRQKNTEAFF
TRBV6-5	TRBJ1-2	.	.	TGTGCCAGCAGTTACTCGGACACTTCTAACTATGGCTACACCTTC	CASSYSDTSNYGYTF
TRBV28	TRBJ2-7	TRBD2	.	TGTGCCAGCAGTTTTACTAGCGGGAGGACCTACGAGCAGTACTTC	CASSFTSGRTYEQYF
TRBV7-9	TRBJ2-7	TRBD1	.	TGTGCCAGCAGCTTAGGGGGACAGGCTAGAAACTACGAGCAGTACTTC	CASSLGGQARNYEQYF
TRBV5-5	TRBJ2-7	.	.	TGTGCCAGCAGCTTGGCCGGGCAGGGAACCCAATACGAGCAGTACTTC	CASSLAGQGTQYEQYF
TRBV2	TRBJ2-7	TRBD1	.	TGTGCCAGCAGCGAGGACAGGTATAGCTCCTACGAGCAGTACTTC	CASSEDRYSSYEQYF
TRBV9	TRBJ1-6	TRBD1	.	TGTGCCAGCAGCCTAAGGACAGGGTTGGGGAATTCACCCCTCCACTTT	CASSLRTGLGNSPLHF
TRBV7-2	TRBJ2-5	.	.	TGTGCCAGCAGCTTAGACAGGCGAGCTAAAGAGACCCAGTACTTC	CASSLDRRAKETQYF
TRBV24-1	TRBJ2-3	TRBD2	.	TGTGCCACCAGTGGGGTTGAGAGTCGAAGCCCACTAGCGACTTACATAGATACGCAGTATTTT	CATSGVESRSPLATYIDTQYF
TRBV24-1	TRBJ1-2	TRBD1	.	TGTGCCACCAGTGAAGGGGACAGTCGTTATGGCTACACCTTC	CATSEGDSRYGYTF
TRBV27	TRBJ1-2	.	.	TGTGCCAGCAAGGGAGACCGTGAAGGCTACACCTTC	CASKGDREGYTF
TRBV6-4	TRBJ2-3	.	.	TGTGCCAGCAGCCGTGAAAGAGGGAGCACAGATACGCAGTATTTT	CASSRERGSTDTQYF
TRBV7-2	TRBJ1-2	.	.	TGTGCCAGCAGCTTCAGGGTCCCTTCCTATGGCTACACCTTC	CASSFRVPSYGYTF
TRBV7-3	TRBJ2-1	.	.	TGTGCCAGCAGCTTAATTAACAATGAGCAGTTCTTC	CASSLINNEQFF
TRBV11-2	TRBJ2-1	.	.	TGTGCCAGCAGCTTATTCAGGCTAAGCTCCTACAATGAGCAGTTCTTC	CASSLFRLSSYNEQFF
TRBV10-3	TRBJ2-1	TRBD2	once	TGTGCCATCAGTGAGCTTCGGGAGGACGAGCAGTTCTTC	CAISELREDEQFF
TRBV18	TRBJ2-7	.	.	TGTGCCAGCTCACTCGGAGGCAGAGTCTCCTACGAGCAGTACTTC	CASSLGGRVSYEQYF
TRBV7-6	TRBJ2-7	TRBD2	.	TGTGCCAGCAGCTTACCAGTGGGACTAGAAAGTGACGAGCAGTACTTC	CASSLPVGLESDEQYF
TRBV6-2/TRBV6-3	TRBJ1-5	.	.	TGTGCCAGCAGCCCGACCAGGCAGAGCAATCAGCCCCAGCATTTT	CASSPTRQSNQPQHF
TRBV7-8	TRBJ2-1	TRBD2	.	TGTGCCAGCAGCTCAAGACAGGGCCCTCGGGAACTAGCGGGAGACTTCTACAATGAGCAGTTCTTC	CASSSRQGPRELAGDFYNEQFF
TRBV6-5	TRBJ1-5	TRBD1	.	TGTGCCAGCAGCTCAGGACAGGGGGCCAGGCAGCCCCAGCATTTT	CASSSGQGARQPQHF
TRBV10-1	TRBJ2-7	TRBD2	.	TGCGCCAGCAGTGATTACGGACTAGCGGGACTCTACGAGCAGTACTTC	CASSDYGLAGLYEQYF
TRBV7-2	TRBJ2-7	TRBD2	few	TGTGCCAGCAGCTTAGGGGCTCTAGCGGGGGGGTACGAGCAGTACTTC	CASSLGALAGGYEQYF
TRBV12-3/TRBV12-4	TRBJ1-4	.	.	TGTGCCAGCAGTATGACAGAAAATGAAAAACTGTTTTTT	CASSMTENEKLFF
TRBV6-2/TRBV6-3	TRBJ1-5	.	.	TGTGCCAGCAGTTACTCGGGGCCCAGCAATCAGCCCCAGCATTTT	CASSYSGPSNQPQHF
TRBV11-3	TRBJ2-7	TRBD1	few	TGTGCCAGCAGCTCACAGGGACAGAGATCCTACGAGCAGTACTTC	CASSSQGQRSYEQYF
TRBV9	TRBJ2-3	TRBD2	.	TGTGCCAGCAGCCCCCACATAGCGGGAGCAAGCACAGATACGCAGTATTTT	CASSPHIAGASTDTQYF
TRBV6-2/TRBV6-3	TRBJ1-1	.	.	TGTGCCAGCAGTTACTCAGCGGTGAACACTGAAGCTTTCTTT	CASSYSAVNTEAFF